This T cell receptor (beta chain) stems from a study of T cell responses to AZD1222 COVID-19 vaccine. There are 13 residues in the CDR3. Germline V gene lookup returns CDR1 MNHEY and CDR2 SVGAGI. V lost 6 bases, J lost 6 bases, and 14 bases lay in between. The method was immunoSEQ multiplex PCR; TCRdb's version includes in-frame clones alone and lacks a portion of them. Of 150,000 to 200,000 clones in the sample, roughly 92% were seen once. Sample: peripheral blood, taken on day 0 of AZD1222 vaccination. The V call is TRBV6-5, the J call TRBJ1-1; D is possibly TRBD1 (5 bases). This receptor was taken from an adult in good health. The DNA for the CDR3 is TGTGCCAGCAGGGCTATTACACAGGCTGAAGCTTTCTTT. It codes for CASRAITQAEAFF.